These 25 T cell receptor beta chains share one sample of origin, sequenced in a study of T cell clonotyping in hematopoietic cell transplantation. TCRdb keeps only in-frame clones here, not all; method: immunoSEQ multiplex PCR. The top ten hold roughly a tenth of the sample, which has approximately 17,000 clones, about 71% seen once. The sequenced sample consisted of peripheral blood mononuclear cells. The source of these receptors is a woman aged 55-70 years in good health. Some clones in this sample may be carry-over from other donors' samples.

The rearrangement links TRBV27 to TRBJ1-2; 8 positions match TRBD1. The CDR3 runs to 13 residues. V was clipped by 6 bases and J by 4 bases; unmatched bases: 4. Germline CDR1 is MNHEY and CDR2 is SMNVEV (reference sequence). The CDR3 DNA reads TGTGCCAGCAGGGGACAGGCTTCCTATGGCTACACCTTC. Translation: CASRGQASYGYTF.

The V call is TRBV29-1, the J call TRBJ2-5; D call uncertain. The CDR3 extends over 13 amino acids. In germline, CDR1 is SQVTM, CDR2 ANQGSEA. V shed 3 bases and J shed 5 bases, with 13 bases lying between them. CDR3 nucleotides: TGCAGCGTTGAGGAGAACGCGTTGGAGACCCAGTACTTC. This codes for CSVEENALETQYF.

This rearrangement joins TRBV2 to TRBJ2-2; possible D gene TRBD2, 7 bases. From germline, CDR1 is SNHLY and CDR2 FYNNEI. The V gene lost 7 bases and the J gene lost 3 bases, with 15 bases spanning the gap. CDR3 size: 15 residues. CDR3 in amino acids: CASKKEGGYTGELFF. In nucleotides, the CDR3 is TGTGCCAGCAAAAAAGAGGGGGGGTACACCGGGGAGCTGTTTTTT.

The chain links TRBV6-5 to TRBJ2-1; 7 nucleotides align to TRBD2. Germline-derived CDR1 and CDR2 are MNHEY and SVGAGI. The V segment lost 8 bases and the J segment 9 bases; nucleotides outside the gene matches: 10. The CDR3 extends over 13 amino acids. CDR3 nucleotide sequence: TGTGCCAGCGGGGGAGGGAGGCAGAGTGAGCAGTTCTTC. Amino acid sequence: CASGGGRQSEQFF.

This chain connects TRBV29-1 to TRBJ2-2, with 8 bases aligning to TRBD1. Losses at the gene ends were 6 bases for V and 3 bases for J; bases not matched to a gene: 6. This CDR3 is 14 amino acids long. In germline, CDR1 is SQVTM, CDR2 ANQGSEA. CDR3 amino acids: CSVRQGIDTGELFF. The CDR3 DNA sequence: TGCAGCGTGAGACAGGGGATCGACACCGGGGAGCTGTTTTTT.

The CDR3 coding sequence is TGTGCCAGCACCGGGGACAGGGGTACCTACGAGCAGTACTTC. It is translated as CASTGDRGTYEQYF. The chain has TRBV2 and TRBJ2-7, with TRBD1 identical over 10 bases. Germline V gives CDR1 SNHLY, CDR2 FYNNEI. The CDR3 runs to 14 residues. Trimming at V came to 7 bases and at J to 2 bases, leaving 5 bases not matched to a gene.

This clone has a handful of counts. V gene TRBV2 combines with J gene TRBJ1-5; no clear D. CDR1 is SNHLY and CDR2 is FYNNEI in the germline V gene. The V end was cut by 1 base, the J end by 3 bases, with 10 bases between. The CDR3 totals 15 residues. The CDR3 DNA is TGTGCCAGCAGTGAAGGTCCAAAGGCCAATCAGCCCCAGCATTTT. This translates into CASSEGPKANQPQHF.

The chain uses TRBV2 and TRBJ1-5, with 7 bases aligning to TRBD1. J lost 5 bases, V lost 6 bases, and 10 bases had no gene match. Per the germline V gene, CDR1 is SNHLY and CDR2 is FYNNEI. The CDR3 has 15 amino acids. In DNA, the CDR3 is TGTGCCAGCAGAGAGACAGGGAGTTGGCATCAGCCCCAGCATTTT. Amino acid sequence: CASRETGSWHQPQHF.

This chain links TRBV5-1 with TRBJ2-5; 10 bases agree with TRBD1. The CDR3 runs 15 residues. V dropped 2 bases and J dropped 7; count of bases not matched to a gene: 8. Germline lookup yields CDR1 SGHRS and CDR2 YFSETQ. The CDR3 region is CASSFGDRGSGTQYF. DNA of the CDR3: TGCGCCAGCAGCTTTGGGGACAGGGGTTCTGGGACCCAGTACTTC.

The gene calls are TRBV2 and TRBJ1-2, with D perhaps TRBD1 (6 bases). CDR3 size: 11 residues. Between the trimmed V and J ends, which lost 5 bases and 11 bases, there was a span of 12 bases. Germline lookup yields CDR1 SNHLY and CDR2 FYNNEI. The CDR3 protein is CASSYQGWYTF. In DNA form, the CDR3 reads TGTGCCAGCAGTTATCAGGGGTGGTACACCTTC. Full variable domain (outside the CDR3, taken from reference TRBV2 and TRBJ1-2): EPEVTQTPSHQVTQMGQEVILRCVPISNHLYFYWYRQILGQKVEFLVSFYNNEISEKSEIFDDQFSVERPDGSNFTLKIRSTKLEDSAMYFCASSYQGWYTFGSGTRLTVV.

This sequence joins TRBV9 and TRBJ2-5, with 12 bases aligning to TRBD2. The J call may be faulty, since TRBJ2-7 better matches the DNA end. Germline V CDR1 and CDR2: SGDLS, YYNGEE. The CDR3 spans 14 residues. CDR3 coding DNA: TGTGCCAGCAGCATTCTAGCGGGAGGGCCCGAGCAGTACTTC. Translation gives CASSILAGGPEQYF.

The CDR3 region is CASSQDKTSSYNEQFF. The CDR3 DNA sequence: TGCGCCAGCAGCCAAGATAAGACTAGCTCCTACAATGAGCAGTTCTTC. The gene calls are TRBV4-1 and TRBJ2-1, with TRBD2 as a possible D gene (6 bases). V was cut by 0 bases and J by 0 bases, with 9 bases left in between. Germline-derived CDR1 and CDR2 are MGHRA and YSYEKL. The CDR3 runs to 16 residues.

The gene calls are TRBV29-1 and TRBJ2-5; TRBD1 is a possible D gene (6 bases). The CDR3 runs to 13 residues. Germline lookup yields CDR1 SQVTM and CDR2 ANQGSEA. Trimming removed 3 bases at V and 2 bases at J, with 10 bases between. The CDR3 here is CSVDRGRQETQYF. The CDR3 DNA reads TGCAGCGTTGACAGGGGTAGGCAAGAGACCCAGTACTTC.

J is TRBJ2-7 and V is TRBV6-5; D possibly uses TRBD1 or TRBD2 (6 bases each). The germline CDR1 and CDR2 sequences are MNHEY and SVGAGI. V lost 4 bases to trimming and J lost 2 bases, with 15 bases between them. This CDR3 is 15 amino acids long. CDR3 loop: CASSSPTRGAYEQYF. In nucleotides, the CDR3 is TGTGCCAGCAGTTCCCCGACAAGGGGGGCCTACGAGCAGTACTTC.

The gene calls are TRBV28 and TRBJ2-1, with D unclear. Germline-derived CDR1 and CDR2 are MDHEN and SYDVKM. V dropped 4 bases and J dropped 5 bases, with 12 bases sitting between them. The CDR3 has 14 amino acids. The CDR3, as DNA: TGTGCCAGCAGTTATCGAGGCGACAACAATGAGCAGTTCTTC. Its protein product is CASSYRGDNNEQFF.

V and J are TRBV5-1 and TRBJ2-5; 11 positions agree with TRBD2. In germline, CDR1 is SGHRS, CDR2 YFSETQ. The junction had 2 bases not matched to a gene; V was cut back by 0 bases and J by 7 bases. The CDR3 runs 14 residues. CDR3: CASSLGLAGRTQYF. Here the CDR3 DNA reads TGCGCCAGCAGCTTGGGACTAGCGGGGAGGACCCAGTACTTC.

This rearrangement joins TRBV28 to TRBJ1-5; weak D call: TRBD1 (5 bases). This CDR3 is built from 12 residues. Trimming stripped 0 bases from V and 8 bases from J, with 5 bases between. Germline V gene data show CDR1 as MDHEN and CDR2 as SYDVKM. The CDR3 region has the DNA TGTGCCAGCAGTTTATGGGGGGAGCCCCAGCATTTT. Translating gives CASSLWGEPQHF.

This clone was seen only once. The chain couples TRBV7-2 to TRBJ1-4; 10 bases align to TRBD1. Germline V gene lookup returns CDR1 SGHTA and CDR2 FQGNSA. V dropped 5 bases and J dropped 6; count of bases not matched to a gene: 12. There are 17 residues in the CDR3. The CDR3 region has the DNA TGTGCCAGCAGCCCTTATGGTAGAGGGACAGGGGATGAAAAACTGTTTTTT. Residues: CASSPYGRGTGDEKLFF.

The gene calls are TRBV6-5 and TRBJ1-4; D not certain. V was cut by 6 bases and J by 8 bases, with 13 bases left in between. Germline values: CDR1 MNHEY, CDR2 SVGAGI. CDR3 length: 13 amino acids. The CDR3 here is CASSRGPSEKLFF. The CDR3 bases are TGTGCCAGCAGCCGCGGGCCTTCCGAAAAACTGTTTTTT.

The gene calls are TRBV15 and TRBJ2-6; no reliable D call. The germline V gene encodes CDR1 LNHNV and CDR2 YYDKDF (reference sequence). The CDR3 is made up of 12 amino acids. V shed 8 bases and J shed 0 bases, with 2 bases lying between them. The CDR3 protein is CATRSGANVLTF. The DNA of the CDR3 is TGTGCCACCCGCTCTGGGGCCAACGTCCTGACTTTC. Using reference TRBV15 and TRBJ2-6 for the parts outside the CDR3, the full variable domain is DAMVIQNPRYQVTQFGKPVTLSCSQTLNHNVMYWYQQKSSQAPKLLFHYYDKDFNNEADTPDNFQSRRPNTSFCFLDIRSPGLGDTAMYLCATRSGANVLTFGAGSRLTVL.

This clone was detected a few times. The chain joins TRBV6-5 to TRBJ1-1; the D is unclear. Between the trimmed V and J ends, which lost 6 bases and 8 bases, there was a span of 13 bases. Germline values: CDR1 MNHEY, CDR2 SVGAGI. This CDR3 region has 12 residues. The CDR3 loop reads CASRTWSREAFF. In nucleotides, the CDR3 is TGTGCCAGCAGAACTTGGTCCAGGGAAGCTTTCTTT.

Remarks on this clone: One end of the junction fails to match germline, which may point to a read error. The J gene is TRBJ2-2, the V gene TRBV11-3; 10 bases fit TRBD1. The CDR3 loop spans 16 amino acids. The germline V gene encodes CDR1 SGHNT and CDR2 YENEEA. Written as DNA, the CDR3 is TGTGCCAGCAGCCTAGAGGGACAGGGGAGATCCGGGGAGCTGTTTTTT. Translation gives CASSLEGQGRSGELFF.

The CDR3 loop reads CASSTDPGVYEQYF. In DNA, the CDR3 is TGTGCCAGCAGCACGGACCCTGGGGTTTACGAGCAGTACTTC. The gene calls are TRBV5-6 and TRBJ2-7; D is undetermined. The CDR3 totals 14 residues. The germline V gene has CDR1 SGHDT and CDR2 YYEEEE. Deletions cut 4 bases from V and 4 bases from J, with 15 bases between.

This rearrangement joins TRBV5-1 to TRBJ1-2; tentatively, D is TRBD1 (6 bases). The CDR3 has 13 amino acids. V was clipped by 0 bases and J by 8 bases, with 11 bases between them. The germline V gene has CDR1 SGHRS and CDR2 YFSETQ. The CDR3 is CASSLGSGEGYTF. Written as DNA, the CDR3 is TGCGCCAGCAGCTTGGGATCAGGGGAAGGCTACACCTTC.

Here the CDR3 reads CATSRVAAGDYGYTF. CDR3 DNA sequence: TGTGCCACCAGCAGAGTGGCGGCCGGGGACTATGGCTACACCTTC. This chain uses TRBV15 with TRBJ1-2; D not resolved. This CDR3 region has 15 residues. V was clipped by 1 base and J by 3 bases, with 12 bases between them. Germline assignment: CDR1 LNHNV and CDR2 YYDKDF (reference sequence). Full variable domain (remainder filled in from reference TRBV15 and TRBJ1-2): DAMVIQNPRYQVTQFGKPVTLSCSQTLNHNVMYWYQQKSSQAPKLLFHYYDKDFNNEADTPDNFQSRRPNTSFCFLDIRSPGLGDTAMYLCATSRVAAGDYGYTFGSGTRLTVV.